A single sample is the source of the 21 T cell receptor beta chains below, sequenced in a study of blood T cell repertoires in COVID-19. Measured with immunoSEQ multiplex PCR; TCRdb has only the in-frame clones, and not every one. The sample holds approximately 120,000 clones, approximately 82% seen once. Sequenced input: peripheral blood. The receptors stem from a woman aged 60-75 years with acute or convalescent COVID-19.

V usage is TRBV19 and J usage is TRBJ1-1; D remains ambiguous. The V gene lost 7 bases and the J gene lost 6 bases, with 15 bases spanning the gap. The CDR3 contains 13 residues. Germline loops: CDR1 LNHDA, CDR2 SQIVND (reference sequence). This CDR3 is CASKTPPGAEAFF. CDR3 coding DNA: TGTGCCAGTAAAACACCACCGGGTGCTGAAGCTTTCTTT.

The chain links TRBV4-3 to TRBJ2-1, with a weak D call TRBD2 (6 bases). The germline gives CDR1 LGHNA, CDR2 YSLEER. The CDR3 covers 16 residues. V was shortened by 1 base and J by 6 bases, with 16 bases between the two germline ends. CDR3 protein: CASSQGRFGSGNEQFF. The CDR3 bases are TGCGCCAGCAGCCAAGGCCGTTTCGGGAGCGGCAATGAGCAGTTCTTC.

The chain uses TRBV5-1 and TRBJ1-1; no firm D call. V lost 0 bases and J lost 2, with 5 bases in between. The CDR3 is 13 amino acids. The V gene's germline CDR1 is SGHRS and CDR2 YFSETQ. CDR3: CASSLGSNTEAFF. The CDR3 DNA reads TGCGCCAGCAGCTTGGGGAGTAACACTGAAGCTTTCTTT.

V gene TRBV11-2 combines with J gene TRBJ2-5, with unresolved D. This CDR3 has 12 residues. Germline CDR1 SGHAT, CDR2 FQNNGV. Trimming pared 5 bases from V and 5 bases from J, leaving 9 bases between. This chain's CDR3 is CASSRATETQYF. CDR3 DNA: TGTGCCAGCAGCCGTGCCACTGAGACCCAGTACTTC.

The chain is built from TRBV4-3 and TRBJ2-2; perhaps TRBD1 as D (5 bases). The CDR3 sequence is 19 residues long. The germline CDR1 and CDR2 sequences are LGHNA and YSLEER. V lost 0 bases, J lost 3 bases, and 20 bases lay in between. The CDR3 DNA reads as TGCGCCAGCAGCCAAGATCCGACCGTCCCAGGACACTACACCGGGGAGCTGTTTTTT. It is translated as CASSQDPTVPGHYTGELFF.

This chain uses TRBV27 with TRBJ1-1; D possibly corresponds to TRBD1 (6 bases). The CDR3 loop spans 13 amino acids. Trimming took off 5 bases at V and 1 base at J, with 8 bases between the two ends. In germline, CDR1 is MNHEY, CDR2 SMNVEV (reference sequence). For the CDR3, the DNA is TGTGCCAGCAGTGGGGGGGCGAACACTGAAGCTTTCTTT. Amino acids: CASSGGANTEAFF.

The chain joins TRBV27 to TRBJ1-5; TRBD1 matches at 7 bases. CDR1 and CDR2 (germline): MNHEY, SMNVEV (reference sequence). The CDR3 runs 15 residues. The V segment lost 5 bases and the J segment 0 bases; nucleotides outside the gene matches: 4. CDR3 DNA: TGTGCCAGCAGTCAACAGGGGAGTAGCAATCAGCCCCAGCATTTT. This codes for CASSQQGSSNQPQHF.

This clone was seen only once. The chain recombines TRBV18 with TRBJ2-7, with a weak D call TRBD1 (5 bases). This CDR3 comprises 15 residues. The germline gives CDR1 KGHSH, CDR2 LQKENI. With 2 bases removed from V and 5 bases from J, the gap between germline ends came to 16 bases. As DNA, the CDR3 is TGTGCCAGCTCACCATCCCGCGACAGTACCCACGAGCAGTACTTC. Its protein product is CASSPSRDSTHEQYF.

This chain joins TRBV15 and TRBJ1-1; 9 nucleotides align to TRBD1. The CDR3 has 13 amino acids. CDR1 and CDR2 from the germline V gene are LNHNV and YYDKDF (reference sequence). The V and J ends lost 8 bases and 7 bases, in that order; junction bases with no gene match: 8. This CDR3 is CATGLGQGGEAFF. The DNA of the CDR3 is TGTGCCACCGGTTTGGGACAGGGTGGTGAAGCTTTCTTT.

This clone showed up just once. V and J are TRBV21-1 and TRBJ2-1; the table assigns TRBD1, which was not confirmed against the DNA. TRBV21-1 is marked as a pseudogene. This CDR3 is built from 15 residues. The CDR3 spells CASSMGRSSYNEQFF. CDR3 coding DNA: TGTGCCAGCAGCATGGGGCGCAGCTCCTACAATGAGCAGTTCTTC.

The chain combines TRBV5-4 with TRBJ2-7; TRBD2 might be the D (6 bases). The CDR3 runs to 13 residues. V was clipped by 4 bases and J by 4 bases, with 12 bases between them. The germline V gene has CDR1 SGHNT and CDR2 YYREEE (reference sequence). CDR3 sequence (DNA): TGTGCCAGCAGCCGACTAGGGTCGTACGAGCAGTACTTC. This translates into CASSRLGSYEQYF.

The chain carries TRBV11-2 and TRBJ2-1; D is undetermined. There are 13 residues in the CDR3. Germline V gene data show CDR1 as SGHAT and CDR2 as FQNNGV. V lost 1 base and J lost 4, with 5 bases in between. CDR3 loop: CASSLGSYNEQFF. The CDR3 nucleotides read TGTGCCAGCAGCTTAGGCAGTTACAATGAGCAGTTCTTC. Full variable domain (rest looked up from reference TRBV11-2 and TRBJ2-1): EAGVAQSPRYKIIEKRQSVAFWCNPISGHATLYWYQQILGQGPKLLIQFQNNGVVDDSQLPKDRFSAERLKGVDSTLKIQPAKLEDSAVYLCASSLGSYNEQFFGPGTRLTVL.

The chain is built from TRBV5-1 and TRBJ2-1; D might be TRBD2 (7 bases). Trimming removed 4 bases from V and 6 bases from J, with 20 bases in between. CDR1 and CDR2 (germline): SGHRS, YFSETQ. The CDR3 contains 16 residues. The CDR3 nucleotides read TGCGCCAGCAGCCCACTTTGGGACGGGGGGCCCAATGAGCAGTTCTTC. It encodes CASSPLWDGGPNEQFF.

This rearrangement joins TRBV14 to TRBJ1-2; no clear D. CDR1 SGHDN and CDR2 FVKESK come from the germline V gene. The CDR3 is made up of 16 amino acids. The ends were cut back, 4 bases at V and 1 base at J, with 16 bases in the middle. The CDR3, as DNA: TGTGCCAGCAGCCTACTAACGACGGGGATTAACTATGGCTACACCTTC. Protein: CASSLLTTGINYGYTF.

V is TRBV7-9 and J is TRBJ2-1, with D tentatively TRBD2 (6 bases). The CDR3 is 12 residues long. The germline CDR1 and CDR2 sequences are SEHNR and FQNEAQ (reference sequence). Trimming removed 5 bases from V and 9 bases from J, with 11 bases in between. In nucleotides, the CDR3 is TGTGCCAGCAGCCCCCAAGCGGGTGAGCAGTTCTTC. Translation: CASSPQAGEQFF. Full variable domain (rest looked up from reference TRBV7-9 and TRBJ2-1): DTGVSQNPRHKITKRGQNVTFRCDPISEHNRLYWYRQTLGQGPEFLTYFQNEAQLEKSRLLSDRFSAERPKGSFSTLEIQRTEQGDSAMYLCASSPQAGEQFFGPGTRLTVL.

V gene TRBV6-5 combines with J gene TRBJ1-1; a possible D gene is TRBD1 (6 bases). The CDR3 runs to 13 residues. Germline V gene lookup returns CDR1 MNHEY and CDR2 SVGAGI. The CDR3 DNA follows: TGTGCTGGCGGGGGGCAGGGCGACACTGAAGCTTTCTTT. Residues: CAGGGQGDTEAFF.

The rearrangement uses TRBV7-2 and TRBJ2-7; D may be TRBD2 (5 bases). Looked up from germline, CDR1 is SGHTA and CDR2 is FQGNSA. V lost 5 bases to trimming and J lost 7 bases, with 15 bases between them. The CDR3 spans 13 residues. DNA for the CDR3: TGTGCCAGCAGCCCGCGGGTGGCCCAAGAGCAGTACTTC. Protein sequence: CASSPRVAQEQYF.

The chain links TRBV10-3 to TRBJ1-2; no reliable D call. The CDR3 spans 14 residues. V gave up 7 bases and J gave up 6 bases, with 18 bases separating them. Germline CDR1 is ENHRY and CDR2 is SYGVKD. CDR3 bases: TGTGCCATCAACGGACTAGGAGCAGCAGATGGCTACACCTTC. This translates into CAINGLGAADGYTF.

V gene TRBV29-1 combines with J gene TRBJ1-2; D is unclear. Per the germline V gene, CDR1 is SQVTM and CDR2 is ANQGSEA. This CDR3 spans 12 amino acids. V lost 5 bases to trimming and J lost 5 bases, with 12 bases between them. The CDR3 sequence: CSVWAAVYGYTF. Here the CDR3 DNA reads TGCAGCGTTTGGGCAGCAGTTTATGGCTACACCTTC.

J is TRBJ2-7 and V is TRBV9; D perhaps matches TRBD1 (6 bases). The CDR3 has 14 amino acids. Germline CDR1 SGDLS, CDR2 YYNGEE. Trimming removed 1 base at V and 3 bases at J, with 11 bases between. The CDR3 DNA is TGTGCCAGCAGCGTACAGGGGTGGAGCTACGAGCAGTACTTC. Its translation: CASSVQGWSYEQYF.

The chain links TRBV20-1 to TRBJ2-7; TRBD2 might be the D (6 bases). The CDR3 contains 11 residues. From germline, CDR1 is DFQATT and CDR2 SNEGSKA (reference sequence). V lost 5 bases, J lost 4 bases, and 9 bases lay in between. The DNA for the CDR3 is TGCAGTGCTCCCGCGGGGTACGAGCAGTACTTC. It is translated as CSAPAGYEQYF.